The T cell receptor beta chain described here comes from a study of blood T cell repertoires in COVID-19. Background on the study: COVID-19 samples from acute and convalescent phases originated in the United States, Italy and Spain. The analysed material was cDNA or gDNA that came from T cells, B-cell-depleted T cells, or PBMCs.

How the authors handled the data: Scientists estimated how many nucleated cells there were by amplifying reference gene primers. The repertoire was sequenced with immunoSEQ multiplex PCR; TCRdb's copy has only in-frame clones and lacks some. Clonal size and the V and J genes are those of that table, whereas D and trimming came from the DNA. The sample yields 120,000 or so clones, approximately 87% seen once. The TCR was taken from a woman in her sixties or seventies with acute or convalescent COVID-19. Sequencing used peripheral blood.

The CDR3 coding sequence is TGTGCCGCAGGGCGGGGGACTCCAGGGACTATCCAATTGGGTTCACCCCTCCACTTT. Its translation is CAAGRGTPGTIQLGSPLHF. The V call is TRBV19, the J call TRBJ1-6; TRBD1 might be the D (5 bases). Germline V gives CDR1 LNHDA, CDR2 SQIVND (reference sequence). CDR3 size: 19 residues. With 11 bases removed from V and 9 bases from J, the gap between germline ends came to 35 bases.